The 27 T cell receptor beta chains presented below share a single source sample, sequenced in a study of cytomegalovirus exposure and HLA in healthy donors. PCR was performed using 60 Vbeta and 13 Jbeta primers. Clones were sequenced by immunoSEQ multiplex PCR, and TCRdb holds only the in-frame ones, with some missing. The table includes 160,000 or so clones, 77% detected once. The material sequenced was PBMCs. The receptor set was obtained from a man in his thirties or forties in good health and CMV-seropositive.

The rearrangement links TRBV6-5 to TRBJ2-7; D may be TRBD1 (6 bases). Germline CDR1 and CDR2: MNHEY and SVGAGI. V lost 1 base to trimming and J lost 2 bases, with 12 bases between them. The CDR3 spans 15 residues. Written as DNA, the CDR3 is TGTGCCAGCAGTTACTGGGGGCTGGACCCCTACGAGCAGTACTTC. This gives the protein CASSYWGLDPYEQYF.

The V gene is TRBV4-3, the J gene TRBJ1-1; 12 bases fit TRBD1. This CDR3 is 18 amino acids long. V lost 0 bases, J lost 4 bases, and 9 bases stayed unmatched. Germline V gene data show CDR1 as LGHNA and CDR2 as YSLEER. As DNA, the CDR3 is TGCGCCAGCAGCCAAGATTTCGGGGGACAGGGGGCGGCCACTGAAGCTTTCTTT. Amino acids: CASSQDFGGQGAATEAFF.

This chain connects TRBV12-2 to TRBJ1-5. TRBV12-2 constitutes a pseudogene. The CDR3 length is 11 residues. CDR3 sequence reads: CASRLGRRKHF. CDR3 DNA sequence: TGTGCAAGTCGCTTAGGGAGGAGAAAGCATTTT.

J is TRBJ2-7 and V is TRBV6-1; a weak D match, TRBD1 (5 bases). The CDR3 loop spans 14 amino acids. Looked up from germline, CDR1 is MNHNS and CDR2 is SASEGT. The germline V and J ends were trimmed by 3 bases and 7 bases, with 16 bases remaining between them. Written as DNA, the CDR3 is TGTGCCAGCAGTGATAGTGCCAGGGATCGGGAGCAGTACTTC. Its translation: CASSDSARDREQYF.

This clone was counted between two and nine times. V is TRBV15 and J is TRBJ1-4; a possible D gene is TRBD1 (5 bases). This CDR3 is 15 amino acids long. The V and J ends lost 3 bases and 0 bases respectively, with 8 bases between them. Germline CDR1 LNHNV, CDR2 YYDKDF (reference sequence). Here the CDR3 reads CATSRAGTTNEKLFF. The DNA for the CDR3 is TGTGCCACCAGCAGGGCAGGGACAACTAATGAAAAACTGTTTTTT.

This clone has a handful of counts. The chain combines TRBV5-5 with TRBJ1-5, with a weak D call TRBD1 (5 bases). This CDR3 contains 15 residues. Germline CDR1 reads SGHKS; CDR2 reads YYEKEE (reference sequence). V gave up 2 bases and J gave up 1 base, with 10 bases separating them. CDR3 sequence: CASSFDSASNQPQHF. In DNA, the CDR3 is TGTGCCAGCAGCTTCGACAGCGCAAGCAATCAGCCCCAGCATTTT.

The genes are TRBV5-6 and TRBJ1-1; TRBD1 might be the D (6 bases). The CDR3 sequence is 16 residues long. Trimming pared 4 bases from V and 5 bases from J, leaving 21 bases between. Germline values: CDR1 SGHDT, CDR2 YYEEEE. The CDR3 nucleotides are TGTGCCAGCAGCCCCCCTTCGGGGGGGCTCTGGACTGAAGCTTTCTTT. Translating it yields CASSPPSGGLWTEAFF.

The chain carries TRBV27 and TRBJ2-3; TRBD1 matches at 9 bases. This CDR3 contains 16 residues. CDR1 is MNHEY, CDR2 SMNVEV, per germline (reference sequence). Trimming removed 7 bases from V and 3 bases from J; junction bases left unmatched: 11. The CDR3 loop reads CASKNKDRGRTDTQYF. CDR3 coding DNA: TGTGCCAGCAAAAATAAGGACAGGGGAAGGACAGATACGCAGTATTTT.

The J gene is TRBJ2-5, the V gene TRBV11-2, with D unclear. The CDR3 is made up of 13 amino acids. Between the trimmed V and J ends, which lost 2 bases and 2 bases, there was a span of 6 bases. Germline V CDR1 and CDR2: SGHAT, FQNNGV. The CDR3 reads CASSLLGQETQYF. The CDR3 DNA reads TGTGCCAGCAGCTTACTAGGACAAGAGACCCAGTACTTC. Based on the CDR3 plus reference TRBV11-2 and TRBJ2-5, the full variable domain is EAGVAQSPRYKIIEKRQSVAFWCNPISGHATLYWYQQILGQGPKLLIQFQNNGVVDDSQLPKDRFSAERLKGVDSTLKIQPAKLEDSAVYLCASSLLGQETQYFGPGTRLLVL.

This chain connects TRBV15 to TRBJ2-5; TRBD1 matches 12 bases. The V and J ends lost 6 bases and 4 bases, in that order; junction bases with no gene match: 0. Germline V gene sequence: CDR1 LNHNV, CDR2 YYDKDF (reference sequence). The CDR3 is 13 amino acids. DNA for the CDR3: TGTGCCACCAGGGGACAGGGGGCAGAGACCCAGTACTTC. Protein product: CATRGQGAETQYF.

The J gene is TRBJ2-2, the V gene TRBV11-3, with 9 bases aligning to TRBD1. With 6 bases clipped from V and 0 bases from J, the junction kept 5 bases outside the gene matches. Germline lookup yields CDR1 SGHNT and CDR2 YENEEA. The CDR3 contains 16 residues. CDR3 loop: CASSPGQGTNTGELFF. In nucleotides, the CDR3 is TGTGCCAGCAGTCCGGGACAGGGAACGAACACCGGGGAGCTGTTTTTT.

This clone has only one observation. J is TRBJ2-7 and V is TRBV7-2, with 9 nucleotides matching TRBD1. V lost 3 bases, J lost 3 bases, and 3 bases stayed unmatched. CDR3 size: 14 residues. CDR1 and CDR2 from the germline V gene are SGHTA and FQGNSA. CDR3 nucleotide sequence: TGTGCCAGCAGCTTCGAGACAGGGGGCTACGAGCAGTACTTC. Translating gives CASSFETGGYEQYF.

The chain carries TRBV28 and TRBJ1-4, with 9 bases aligning to TRBD1. The length of the CDR3 is 15 residues. Trimming cost V 5 bases and J 6 bases; bases outside gene matches: 7. Germline CDR1 reads MDHEN; CDR2 reads SYDVKM. DNA of the CDR3: TGTGCCAGCAGTCTCTCCGGGACAGGGTATGAAAAACTGTTTTTT. Its protein is CASSLSGTGYEKLFF.

This chain uses TRBV5-4 with TRBJ1-2; TRBD1 is a possible D gene (6 bases). Germline V gene lookup returns CDR1 SGHNT and CDR2 YYREEE (reference sequence). The CDR3 loop spans 12 amino acids. V was trimmed by 5 bases and J by 7 bases, leaving 12 bases between them. CDR3: CASSPGARGYTF. DNA of the CDR3: TGTGCCAGCAGTCCAGGGGCACGTGGCTACACCTTC. Together with reference TRBV5-4 and TRBJ1-2, the CDR3 gives the full variable domain: ETGVTQSPTHLIKTRGQQVTLRCSSQSGHNTVSWYQQALGQGPQFIFQYYREEENGRGNFPPRFSGLQFPNYSSELNVNALELDDSALYLCASSPGARGYTFGSGTRLTVV.

This chain connects TRBV12-5 to TRBJ1-2; D may be TRBD1 (5 bases). V lost 9 bases to trimming and J lost 3 bases, with 23 bases between them. The CDR3 totals 16 residues. In germline, CDR1 is LGHNT, CDR2 FRNRAP. The CDR3 coding sequence is TGTGCTAGCGACCTGAAAATTCCACAGGAAGACTATGGCTACACCTTC. Amino acid sequence: CASDLKIPQEDYGYTF.

The genes are TRBV6-5 and TRBJ1-5; the D gene is possibly TRBD1 (5 bases). The V gene's germline CDR1 is MNHEY and CDR2 SVGAGI. This CDR3 comprises 15 residues. Deletions cut 0 bases from V and 0 bases from J, with 6 bases between. The CDR3 protein is CASSYSDSSNQPQHF. CDR3 sequence (DNA): TGTGCCAGCAGTTACTCTGACAGTAGCAATCAGCCCCAGCATTTT.

V usage is TRBV5-1 and J usage is TRBJ1-4; tentatively, D is TRBD1 (5 bases). Looked up from germline, CDR1 is SGHRS and CDR2 is YFSETQ. The ends were cut back, 3 bases at V and 7 bases at J, with 19 bases in the middle. The CDR3 loop spans 16 amino acids. The CDR3 sequence is CASSSDPPGGSEKLFF. In DNA form, the CDR3 reads TGCGCCAGCAGCTCAGACCCCCCGGGGGGGAGTGAAAAACTGTTTTTT. The full variable domain, in which reference TRBV5-1 and TRBJ1-4 provide the parts outside the CDR3, is KAGVTQTPRYLIKTRGQQVTLSCSPISGHRSVSWYQQTPGQGLQFLFEYFSETQRNKGNFPGRFSGRQFSNSRSEMNVSTLELGDSALYLCASSSDPPGGSEKLFFGSGTQLSVL.

CDR3 bases: TGTGCCAGCAGCTTAGGCGGGACAGGGCTTGGCTACACCTTC. It is translated as CASSLGGTGLGYTF. This chain uses TRBV7-9 with TRBJ1-2; TRBD1 aligns across 9 bases. The ends lost 1 base at V and 7 bases at J; junction bases unmatched: 4. The germline gives CDR1 SEHNR, CDR2 FQNEAQ (reference sequence). The CDR3 length is 14 residues.

The J gene is TRBJ2-5, the V gene TRBV7-9; unclear D gene. This CDR3 region has 14 residues. The germline V and J ends were trimmed by 1 base and 0 bases, with 6 bases remaining between them. Per germline, CDR1 SEHNR and CDR2 FQNEAQ (reference sequence). The CDR3 sequence: CASSLGIHQETQYF. CDR3 bases: TGTGCCAGCAGCTTAGGTATCCACCAAGAGACCCAGTACTTC. Variable domain in full (rest from reference TRBV7-9 and TRBJ2-5): DTGVSQNPRHKITKRGQNVTFRCDPISEHNRLYWYRQTLGQGPEFLTYFQNEAQLEKSRLLSDRFSAERPKGSFSTLEIQRTEQGDSAMYLCASSLGIHQETQYFGPGTRLLVL.

This clone occurred a few times. This chain joins TRBV2 and TRBJ2-1; tentatively, D is TRBD2 (6 bases). V lost 9 bases, J lost 7 bases, and 13 bases lay in between. The CDR3 covers 12 residues. Germline V CDR1 and CDR2: SNHLY, FYNNEI. CDR3 region: CASSLSGNEQFF. The CDR3 nucleotides read TGTGCCAGTTCCCTTAGCGGTAATGAGCAGTTCTTC.

The chain couples TRBV7-2 to TRBJ2-4; 7 bases map to TRBD2. After removal of 1 base from V and 0 bases from J, the junction contained 3 bases not matched to a gene. The length of the CDR3 is 16 residues. Germline CDR1 reads SGHTA; CDR2 reads FQGNSA. The CDR3 DNA is TGTGCCAGCAGCTTAGACAGCGGGGTAGCCAAAAACATTCAGTACTTC. Amino acids: CASSLDSGVAKNIQYF.

The V and J genes are TRBV30 and TRBJ2-5, with D unresolved. This CDR3 comprises 12 residues. V was pared by 0 bases and J by 5 bases, with 7 bases between. From germline, CDR1 is GTSNPN and CDR2 SVGIG (reference sequence). The CDR3 region is CAWSVIGETQYF. The CDR3 nucleotides read TGTGCCTGGAGTGTGATCGGGGAGACCCAGTACTTC.

The V call is TRBV9, the J call TRBJ2-5; D may be TRBD2 (5 bases). The CDR3 has 14 amino acids. V was cut by 0 bases and J by 7 bases, with 13 bases left in between. CDR1 and CDR2 (germline): SGDLS, YYNGEE. The CDR3 DNA reads TGTGCCAGCAGCGTAGCTACGGGGTTTGGGACCCAGTACTTC. Its protein product is CASSVATGFGTQYF.

V usage is TRBV19 and J usage is TRBJ2-3, with D perhaps TRBD1 (5 bases). Trimming took off 10 bases at V and 0 bases at J, with 11 bases between the two ends. This CDR3 comprises 13 residues. CDR1 LNHDA and CDR2 SQIVND come from the germline V gene (reference sequence). This CDR3 reads CATSRQSTDTQYF. Written as DNA, the CDR3 is TGTGCCACCTCCAGACAGAGCACAGATACGCAGTATTTT.

The chain links TRBV30 to TRBJ1-4; D not resolved. Trimming pared 2 bases from V and 4 bases from J, leaving 8 bases between. Germline V CDR1 and CDR2: GTSNPN, SVGIG (reference sequence). The CDR3 extends over 13 amino acids. The CDR3 sequence is CAWSFSVNEKLFF. The CDR3 DNA reads TGTGCCTGGAGTTTCAGCGTTAATGAAAAACTGTTTTTT.

The rearrangement joins TRBV19 to TRBJ1-1; 12 bases map to TRBD1. The junction had 9 bases not matched to a gene; V was cut back by 4 bases and J by 6 bases. The germline CDR1 and CDR2 sequences are LNHDA and SQIVND (reference sequence). The length of the CDR3 is 16 residues. For the CDR3, the DNA is TGTGCCAGTAGTACCCGGGACAGGGGGCGGTCGTCTGAAGCTTTCTTT. Protein: CASSTRDRGRSSEAFF. The full variable domain, with the rest looked up from reference TRBV19 and TRBJ1-1, is DGGITQSPKYLFRKEGQNVTLSCEQNLNHDAMYWYRQDPGQGLRLIYYSQIVNDFQKGDIAEGYSVSREKKESFPLTVTSAQKNPTAFYLCASSTRDRGRSSEAFFGQGTRLTVV.

V is TRBV5-4 and J is TRBJ1-2; D unclear. V dropped 6 bases and J dropped 7 bases, with 19 bases sitting between them. Germline CDR1 is SGHNT and CDR2 is YYREEE (reference sequence). The CDR3 covers 14 residues. The CDR3 DNA is TGTGCCAGCAAGTCTTTCCATGGTGGCTCTGGCTACACCTTC. It translates to CASKSFHGGSGYTF.